A single sample gave rise to the 10 T cell receptor beta chains below, sequenced in a study of tumor and adjacent non-tumor tissue in lung cancer (dated by TCRdb to 2017 to 2018). RNA was isolated from bulk, unsorted tissue, and RNA quality was assessed with a NanoDrop ND-1000 and an Agilent 2100. The method was multiplex PCR. Sequencing was carried out with an Illumina HiSeq 2500. Following protocols modified from ARM-PCR, the researchers constructed TCRbeta libraries through three rounds of nested PCR with primers (Table S4). TCRdb itself trimmed the public reads at Q25 with fastp, ran MiXCR and retained productive beta chains. Rows are combined by CDR3 protein, so each entry shows the most common genes and DNA. The sample has 90,000 to 130,000 distinct CDR3 sequences on record, approximately 84% of them singletons. The ten largest account for 22% of the sample. Sequencing used lung tumor tissue. These receptors were collected from an older man with non-small cell lung cancer.

This chain connects TRBV4-1 to TRBJ1-1; D call uncertain. Germline V gene sequence: CDR1 MGHRA, CDR2 YSYEKL. This CDR3 spans 21 amino acids. V lost 1 base to trimming and J lost 0 bases, with 27 bases between them. CDR3 amino acids: CASSQVPKESATWGMNTEAFF. CDR3 nucleotides: TGCGCCAGCAGCCAAGTTCCAAAGGAGTCCGCAACCTGGGGTATGAACACTGAAGCTTTCTTT.

The CDR3 bases are TGCGCCAGTAGCCCCGGGACTAGCGGATCCAAGAGCAGCGGGGAGCTGTTTTTT. Translation gives CASSPGTSGSKSSGELFF. The gene calls are TRBV5-1 and TRBJ2-2; 11 positions match TRBD2. This CDR3 is built from 18 residues. In germline, CDR1 is SGHRS, CDR2 YFSETQ. V shed 8 bases, J shed 7 bases, and the junction held 19 bases outside the gene matches.

The V call is TRBV11-3, the J call TRBJ2-1, with TRBD1 as a possible D gene (6 bases). There are 16 residues in the CDR3. Germline V lookup: CDR1 SGHNT, CDR2 YENEEA. Trimming removed 2 bases at V and 9 bases at J, with 20 bases between. CDR3: CASSLYPTGSRGEQFF. The CDR3 DNA reads as TGTGCCAGCAGCTTATATCCCACGGGAAGCAGGGGTGAGCAGTTCTTC.

For this clonotype: Sequence at one end of the junction differs from germline and may be a read error. The gene calls are TRBV7-9 and TRBJ1-2; D call uncertain. The germline CDR1 and CDR2 sequences are SEHNR and FQNEAQ (reference sequence). This CDR3 comprises 12 residues. CDR3 DNA sequence: TGTGACAGCAGCTCCAGTGCATCAGGCTACACCTTC. It codes for CDSSSSASGYTF.

About this clonotype: At one of its ends the junction is not consistent with the germline gene, which may arise from a read error. The V and J genes are TRBV6-6 and TRBJ2-4, with a tentative D call TRBD1 (6 bases). There are 16 residues in the CDR3. CDR1 and CDR2 (germline): MNHNY, SVGAGI (reference sequence). CDR3 bases: TGTGCCAACAGTGTCGAGCAGGGGTTCGCCAAAAAGATTGAGTACTTC. This encodes CANSVEQGFAKKIEYF.

As for this clonotype: The junction departs from germline at one end; a sequencing error may be responsible. This sequence joins TRBV28 and TRBJ2-6; D gene ambiguous. The germline V gene has CDR1 MDHEN and CDR2 SYDVKM. CDR3 size: 15 residues. In DNA, the CDR3 is TGTGCCTGCAGTGAGACCTACTCTGTGGCCAACGTCCTGACTTTC. Protein: CACSETYSVANVLTF. The whole variable domain, remainder taken from reference TRBV28 and TRBJ2-6, is DVKVTQSSRYLVKRTGEKVFLECVQDMDHENMFWYRQDPGLGLRLIYFSYDVKMKEKGDIPEGYSVSREKKERFSLILESASTNQTSMYLCACSETYSVANVLTFGAGSRLTVL.

On this clonotype: A read error may be the cause here, since a much bigger clone is one base away. This likely comes from a read error, as the CDR3 has no conserved phenylalanine or tryptophan at its end. The V and J genes are TRBV20-1 and TRBJ2-7, with D unresolved. The germline CDR1 and CDR2 sequences are DFQATT and SNEGSKA (reference sequence). V was trimmed by 1 base and J by 2 bases, leaving 15 bases between them. This CDR3 comprises 15 residues. This CDR3 is CSARVPPAFAYEQYL. The CDR3 DNA follows: TGCAGTGCTAGAGTACCCCCTGCGTTCGCCTACGAGCAGTACCTC.

On this clonotype itself: This could be a read error, since a much larger clone is one nucleotide away. The genes are TRBV28 and TRBJ2-1, with no clear D. The length of the CDR3 is 13 residues. V was shortened by 7 bases and J by 6 bases, with 13 bases between the two germline ends. The germline V gene has CDR1 MDHEN and CDR2 SYDVKM. CDR3 sequence reads: CASTNAVFNEQFF. CDR3 sequence (DNA): TGTGCCAGCACTAACGCCGTCTTCAATGAGCAGTTCTTC.

On this clonotype itself: The CDR3 end shows no conserved phenylalanine or tryptophan, and so a read error is likely. As DNA, the CDR3 is TGTGCCCAACGGACTAGCGGGAGCTACAATGAGCAGTTCTCC. Encoded protein: CAQRTSGSYNEQFS. The chain couples TRBV30 to TRBJ2-1; 13 bases are a match to TRBD2. The V gene end was trimmed by 8 bases and the J gene end by 3 bases; junction bases not matched to a gene: 4. This CDR3 contains 14 residues. Germline-derived CDR1 and CDR2 are GTSNPN and SVGIG (reference sequence).

As to this clonotype: This likely comes from a read error, as the CDR3 has no conserved phenylalanine or tryptophan at its end. V usage is TRBV11-2 and J usage is TRBJ2-3; D is possibly TRBD2 (6 bases). CDR3 size: 15 residues. Germline CDR1 reads SGHAT; CDR2 reads FQNNGV. CDR3 nucleotides: TGTACCAGCAGCTTAGGGCCCGGCGGGGCGGATACGCAGTATGTT. It yields the protein CTSSLGPGGADTQYV.